This T cell receptor beta chain was retrieved from a study of blood T cell repertoires in COVID-19. Study in general: Samples came from the United States, Italy and Spain, spanning acute and convalescent COVID-19. In each case, the material was cDNA or gDNA derived from T cells, B-cell-depleted T cells, or PBMCs.

There are a few counts of this clone. Original methodology: From reference gene primer amplification, estimates of nucleated cell counts were derived. TCRdb keeps only in-frame clones here, not all; method: immunoSEQ multiplex PCR. V and J calls and clone size are copied from that table; D and trimming were computed from the DNA. The sample records under 150,000 clones, under 85% being singletons. This CDR3 has 17 residues. Germline CDR1 and CDR2: LGHNA and YSLEER. The V segment lost 2 bases and the J segment 5 bases; nucleotides outside the gene matches: 11. J is TRBJ2-3 and V is TRBV4-3, with 9 bases matching TRBD2. The sequencing input was peripheral blood. The receptor comes from a human donor in a cohort sampled during active COVID-19. CDR3 in DNA: TGCGCCAGCAGCCAACTGTATCGCGGGGGGGCGATAGATACGCAGTATTTT. Amino acid sequence: CASSQLYRGGAIDTQYF.